The 22 T cell receptor beta chains given below trace back to one sample, sequenced in a study of cytomegalovirus exposure and HLA in healthy donors (dated by TCRdb to the late 2010s). Library method: the immunoSEQ multiplex PCR assay. The multiplex PCR relied on a mix of 60 forward primers for TCR Vbeta segments and 13 reverse primers for TCR Jbeta segments. Imported from immuneACCESS, the table was reduced by TCRdb to in-frame sequences with V and J called. These copies leave out some clones; in studies compared against another copy, an unresolved V gene accounts for under half, and the cause of the remainder is not known. This sample comprises tens of thousands of clones, 70% to 85% of them detected only once. Under 13% of the sample goes to the ten largest clones. Sequenced: PBMCs. Source of these receptors: a human donor in good health.

This rearrangement joins TRBV11-2 to TRBJ2-7, with a tentative D call TRBD2 (5 bases). V was shortened by 5 bases and J by 3 bases, with 17 bases between the two germline ends. Looked up from germline, CDR1 is SGHAT and CDR2 is FQNNGV. This CDR3 is 15 amino acids long. The CDR3 DNA reads as TGTGCCAGCAGCCGAGGGATCGGGCCCATCTACGAGCAGTACTTC. Translating it yields CASSRGIGPIYEQYF.

The chain couples TRBV7-2 to TRBJ1-2; 9 nucleotides agree with TRBD1. From germline, CDR1 is SGHTA and CDR2 FQGNSA. CDR3 length: 16 amino acids. Trimming removed 1 base from V and 2 bases from J; junction bases left unmatched: 5. CDR3 region: CASSLDGQGLNYGYTF. In DNA form, the CDR3 reads TGTGCCAGCAGCTTAGATGGACAGGGGTTGAACTATGGCTACACCTTC.

Details on this clone: A junction end diverges from the germline sequence, so it may reflect a read error. This sequence joins TRBV5-6 and TRBJ2-3; D gene uncertain. There are 14 residues in the CDR3. Germline V gene lookup returns CDR1 SGHDT and CDR2 YYEEEE. In DNA form, the CDR3 reads TGTGCCAGCACCTCGACCGGGTTTCCAGAGACGCAGTATTTT. It yields the protein CASTSTGFPETQYF.

The J gene is TRBJ2-1, the V gene TRBV6-1, with 9 bases lining up with TRBD2. The V gene's germline CDR1 is MNHNS and CDR2 SASEGT. Trimming at V came to 1 base and at J to 5 bases, leaving 9 bases not matched to a gene. The CDR3 sequence is 17 residues long. This CDR3 reads CASSEGVAGEPHNEQFF. The CDR3, as DNA: TGTGCCAGCAGTGAAGGAGTAGCGGGAGAACCTCACAATGAGCAGTTCTTC.

This clone was observed a few times. The chain joins TRBV19 to TRBJ1-1; D is uncertain. This CDR3 region has 12 residues. The V end was cut by 5 bases, the J end by 2 bases, with 6 bases between. Germline V CDR1 and CDR2: LNHDA, SQIVND (reference sequence). The CDR3 DNA sequence: TGTGCCAGTAGTGAGAGAAACACTGAAGCTTTCTTT. Its translation: CASSERNTEAFF. The full variable domain, with the rest looked up from reference TRBV19 and TRBJ1-1, is DGGITQSPKYLFRKEGQNVTLSCEQNLNHDAMYWYRQDPGQGLRLIYYSQIVNDFQKGDIAEGYSVSREKKESFPLTVTSAQKNPTAFYLCASSERNTEAFFGQGTRLTVV.

V is TRBV5-1 and J is TRBJ2-5; D is uncertain. From germline, CDR1 is SGHRS and CDR2 YFSETQ. This CDR3 spans 13 amino acids. Trimming cost V 1 base and J 2 bases, with 6 bases left between them. CDR3 nucleotides: TGCGCCAGCAGCTTGTCCCTACAAGAGACCCAGTACTTC. This codes for CASSLSLQETQYF.

The chain uses TRBV27 and TRBJ1-2; TRBD1 matches 7 bases. The CDR3 length is 12 residues. In germline, CDR1 is MNHEY, CDR2 SMNVEV (reference sequence). The trim removed 0 bases at V and 10 bases at J, leaving 2 bases unmatched. CDR3 sequence (DNA): TGTGCCAGCAGTTTATCAGGGGGCGACTACACCTTC. Amino acids: CASSLSGGDYTF.

The chain employs TRBV5-6 and TRBJ1-2; no clear D gene. The CDR3 covers 13 residues. CDR1 is SGHDT and CDR2 is YYEEEE in the germline V gene. V was shortened by 1 base and J by 8 bases, with 12 bases between the two germline ends. The CDR3 DNA reads as TGTGCCAGCAGCTTGAGACTTGTCGGAGGCTACACCTTC. This encodes CASSLRLVGGYTF.

The V call is TRBV7-9, the J call TRBJ1-1; D unresolved. With 1 base removed from V and 10 bases from J, the gap between germline ends came to 7 bases. CDR1 is SEHNR, CDR2 FQNEAQ, per germline (reference sequence). This CDR3 contains 11 residues. The chain's CDR3 is CASSLGSGAFF. In DNA form, the CDR3 reads TGTGCCAGCAGCTTAGGGAGTGGAGCTTTCTTT.

The rearrangement links TRBV19 to TRBJ1-1, with TRBD1 matching 8 bases. J lost 4 bases, V lost 5 bases, and 9 bases had no gene match. Germline V gene data show CDR1 as LNHDA and CDR2 as SQIVND (reference sequence). This CDR3 is 15 amino acids long. The DNA for the CDR3 is TGTGCCAGTAGTCCGACGACAGGGGTTGGCACTGAAGCTTTCTTT. Translation: CASSPTTGVGTEAFF.

The chain carries TRBV7-2 and TRBJ2-2, with D possibly TRBD2 on 5 matching bases. Germline V gene data show CDR1 as SGHTA and CDR2 as FQGNSA. The CDR3 sequence is 15 residues long. V shed 0 bases and J shed 6 bases, with 11 bases lying between them. The CDR3 protein is CASSLAGLSSGELFF. As DNA, the CDR3 is TGTGCCAGCAGCTTAGCAGGACTTTCCTCCGGGGAGCTGTTTTTT.

The V call is TRBV25-1, the J call TRBJ2-1, with 9 nucleotides matching TRBD1. Germline V gene data show CDR1 as MGHDK and CDR2 as SYGVNS. Germline trimming cut 4 bases from V and 2 bases from J; bases unmatched to any gene: 0. The CDR3 spans 14 residues. The CDR3 spells CASSGDRAYNEQFF. Here the CDR3 DNA reads TGTGCCAGCAGTGGGGACAGGGCCTACAATGAGCAGTTCTTC.

The count of this clone is one. Compared with germline, one end of the junction differs, possibly owing to a read error. This chain joins TRBV7-9 and TRBJ1-1, with TRBD1 matching 7 bases. The CDR3 is 12 residues long. CDR1 and CDR2 from the germline V gene are SEHNR and FQNEAQ (reference sequence). Here the CDR3 reads CSSSPGGREAFF. The CDR3 DNA follows: TGTTCCAGCAGTCCAGGGGGACGGGAAGCTTTCTTT.

Concerning this clone itself: Different DNA sequences within this sample yield the same CDR3. V gene TRBV5-1 combines with J gene TRBJ2-6, with D unclear. Germline V gene lookup returns CDR1 SGHRS and CDR2 YFSETQ. Trimming removed 5 bases at V and 2 bases at J, with 14 bases between. This CDR3 has 16 residues. CDR3 amino acids: CASSSPLGTGANVLTF. DNA of the CDR3: TGCGCCAGCAGTTCCCCCCTCGGTACTGGGGCCAACGTCCTGACTTTC.

This clone was observed once. V gene TRBV6-4 combines with J gene TRBJ2-7; 11 positions match TRBD2. The V gene's germline CDR1 is MRHNA and CDR2 SNTAGT. Trimming removed 3 bases from V and 0 bases from J; junction bases left unmatched: 13. This CDR3 is built from 19 residues. In DNA, the CDR3 is TGTGCCAGCAGTGAGCCGAGACTAGCGGGGCGAGTAAGCTCCTACGAGCAGTACTTC. Translated: CASSEPRLAGRVSSYEQYF.

The rearrangement links TRBV2 to TRBJ1-1; D is ambiguous. Germline CDR1 reads SNHLY; CDR2 reads FYNNEI. Trimming shortened V by 2 bases and J by 0 bases, and 7 bases separated the two germline ends. This CDR3 has 14 residues. The CDR3 protein is CASSEFGVNTEAFF. As DNA, the CDR3 is TGTGCCAGCAGTGAATTCGGGGTGAACACTGAAGCTTTCTTT.

V is TRBV5-1 and J is TRBJ2-5, with D perhaps TRBD2 (7 bases). V was shortened by 5 bases and J by 0 bases, with 17 bases between the two germline ends. The CDR3 is made up of 16 amino acids. Germline CDR1 and CDR2: SGHRS and YFSETQ. CDR3 sequence (DNA): TGCGCCAGCAGAGGGCAGGGGCGGGGGTACCAAGAGACCCAGTACTTC. Protein: CASRGQGRGYQETQYF.

This clone was seen once. V usage is TRBV7-3 and J usage is TRBJ2-3; 7 bases match TRBD2. The CDR3 loop spans 14 amino acids. The germline gives CDR1 SGHTA, CDR2 FQGTGA. J was trimmed by 2 bases and V by 5 bases; bases with no gene match: 4. The CDR3 reads CASSPGLVTDTQYF. The CDR3 DNA follows: TGTGCCAGCAGCCCCGGACTAGTCACAGATACGCAGTATTTT.

The chain has TRBV11-2 and TRBJ2-2, with a possible D match to TRBD1 (5 bases). Looked up from germline, CDR1 is SGHAT and CDR2 is FQNNGV. Trimming pared 3 bases from V and 7 bases from J, leaving 15 bases between. This CDR3 is 15 amino acids long. CDR3 nucleotide sequence: TGTGCCAGCAGCTTGTCCGGACAAGTGAGCGGGGAGCTGTTTTTT. Encoded protein: CASSLSGQVSGELFF.

The chain couples TRBV7-3 to TRBJ2-3; 7 bases align to TRBD2. V shed 5 bases and J 0 bases; nucleotides not matched to a gene: 8. The CDR3 runs 16 residues. Germline V gene sequence: CDR1 SGHTA, CDR2 FQGTGA. The chain's CDR3 is CASSPGTTTSTDTQYF. DNA of the CDR3: TGTGCCAGCAGCCCCGGGACTACCACTAGCACAGATACGCAGTATTTT.

This clone was found a few times. The rearrangement links TRBV5-1 to TRBJ2-3, with 7 bases aligning to TRBD2. From germline, CDR1 is SGHRS and CDR2 YFSETQ. CDR3 size: 14 residues. The junction had 2 bases not matched to a gene; V was cut back by 4 bases and J by 0 bases. The CDR3 region has the DNA TGCGCCAGCAGCGGGGGGGACAGCACAGATACGCAGTATTTT. Protein sequence: CASSGGDSTDTQYF.

The chain employs TRBV7-9 and TRBJ2-7, with 9 bases that match TRBD1. CDR1 SEHNR and CDR2 FQNEAQ come from the germline V gene (reference sequence). V lost 4 bases and J lost 4; bases outside the gene matches: 5. The CDR3 runs to 14 residues. CDR3 nucleotide sequence: TGTGCCAGCAGCTCACAGGGGGCTAGGTACGAGCAGTACTTC. Translated: CASSSQGARYEQYF.